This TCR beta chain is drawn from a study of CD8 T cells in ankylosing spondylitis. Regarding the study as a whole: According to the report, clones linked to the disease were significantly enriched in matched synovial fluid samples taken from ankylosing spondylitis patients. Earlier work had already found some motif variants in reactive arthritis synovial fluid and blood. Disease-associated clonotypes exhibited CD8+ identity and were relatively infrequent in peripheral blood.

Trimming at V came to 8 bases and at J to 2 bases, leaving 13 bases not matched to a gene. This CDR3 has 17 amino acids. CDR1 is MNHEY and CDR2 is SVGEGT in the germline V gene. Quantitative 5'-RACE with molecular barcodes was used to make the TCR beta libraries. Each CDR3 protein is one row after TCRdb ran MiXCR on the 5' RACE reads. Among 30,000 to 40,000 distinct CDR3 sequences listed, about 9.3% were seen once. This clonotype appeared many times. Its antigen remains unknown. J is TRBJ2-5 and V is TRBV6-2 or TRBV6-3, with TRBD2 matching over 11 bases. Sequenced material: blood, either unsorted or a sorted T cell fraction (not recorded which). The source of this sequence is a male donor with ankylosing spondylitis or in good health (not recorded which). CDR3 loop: CASPTGLAAFSQETQYF. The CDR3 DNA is TGTGCCAGCCCAACGGGACTAGCGGCGTTTTCTCAAGAGACCCAGTACTTC.